These 25 T cell receptor beta chains share one sample of origin, sequenced in a study of cytomegalovirus exposure and HLA in healthy donors. Use of 60 Vbeta and 13 Jbeta primers characterized the PCR. Libraries were prepared by immunoSEQ multiplex PCR; TCRdb keeps only in-frame clonotypes and omits some of them. Altogether 150,000 to 170,000 clones are present, roughly four fifths being singletons, with the ten largest covering 1.2% to 1.5%. The specimen was PBMCs. The receptors shown here come from a man aged 18-30 years in good health and CMV-seronegative.

The rearrangement joins TRBV6-1 to TRBJ2-7; 7 bases agree with TRBD1. The germline V gene has CDR1 MNHNS and CDR2 SASEGT. Trimming removed 7 bases from V and 5 bases from J; junction bases left unmatched: 5. The CDR3 contains 12 residues. In DNA, the CDR3 is TGTGCCAGCAACAGGGGTACCCACGAGCAGTACTTC. This gives the protein CASNRGTHEQYF.

V usage is TRBV7-2 and J usage is TRBJ2-1, with 7 bases identical to TRBD1. The germline V gene has CDR1 SGHTA and CDR2 FQGNSA. V dropped 5 bases and J dropped 5; count of bases not matched to a gene: 3. This CDR3 spans 13 amino acids. The CDR3 sequence: CASSTDRDNEQFF. In DNA form, the CDR3 reads TGTGCCAGCAGCACTGACAGGGACAATGAGCAGTTCTTC. The variable domain in full, completed from reference TRBV7-2 and TRBJ2-1, reads GAGVSQSPSNKVTEKGKDVELRCDPISGHTALYWYRQSLGQGLEFLIYFQGNSAPDKSGLPSDRFSAERTGGSVSTLTIQRTQQEDSAVYLCASSTDRDNEQFFGPGTRLTVL.

The chain joins TRBV6-1 to TRBJ2-1, with TRBD2 matching over 9 bases. V lost 5 bases and J lost 6; bases outside the gene matches: 5. CDR1 and CDR2 from the germline V gene are MNHNS and SASEGT. The CDR3 runs to 14 residues. The CDR3: CASSPGTSFNEQFF. CDR3 nucleotide sequence: TGTGCCAGCAGTCCCGGGACTAGCTTCAATGAGCAGTTCTTC.

The chain couples TRBV6-5 to TRBJ1-1; the match to TRBD1 covers 7 bases. The CDR3 covers 13 residues. The junction had 12 bases not matched to a gene; V was cut back by 7 bases and J by 10 bases. Germline values: CDR1 MNHEY, CDR2 SVGAGI. CDR3 amino acids: CASTTPTGDRAFF. The CDR3 coding sequence is TGTGCCAGCACCACCCCAACAGGGGATAGAGCTTTCTTT.

The rearrangement links TRBV7-9 to TRBJ1-2; 9 bases map to TRBD1. Germline V gives CDR1 SEHNR, CDR2 FQNEAQ (reference sequence). CDR3 size: 14 residues. V dropped 3 bases and J dropped 7; count of bases not matched to a gene: 6. The CDR3 sequence is CASSFITGGGGYTF. CDR3 in DNA: TGTGCCAGCAGCTTCATCACAGGGGGCGGTGGCTACACCTTC. The variable domain in full, with the rest retrieved from reference TRBV7-9 and TRBJ1-2, is DTGVSQNPRHKITKRGQNVTFRCDPISEHNRLYWYRQTLGQGPEFLTYFQNEAQLEKSRLLSDRFSAERPKGSFSTLEIQRTEQGDSAMYLCASSFITGGGGYTFGSGTRLTVV.

There are a few counts of this clone. The chain recombines TRBV18 with TRBJ2-5, with D perhaps matching TRBD2 (5 bases). Germline V gene data show CDR1 as KGHSH and CDR2 as LQKENI. Trimming shortened V by 2 bases and J by 0 bases, and 10 bases separated the two germline ends. The CDR3 is 15 amino acids. The CDR3 nucleotides read TGTGCCAGCTCACCAGGAGAGGGTCACCAAGAGACCCAGTACTTC. Protein: CASSPGEGHQETQYF.

The rearrangement links TRBV9 to TRBJ2-5, with TRBD2 matching over 10 bases. This CDR3 is 16 amino acids long. In germline, CDR1 is SGDLS, CDR2 YYNGEE. The V and J ends lost 0 bases and 5 bases, in that order; junction bases with no gene match: 7. DNA for the CDR3: TGTGCCAGCAGCGTAGGTGGACTAGCGGTAGGGGAGACCCAGTACTTC. Protein sequence: CASSVGGLAVGETQYF.

The chain joins TRBV28 to TRBJ1-1, with 9 bases that match TRBD1. The CDR3 totals 15 residues. The germline gives CDR1 MDHEN, CDR2 SYDVKM. Losses at the gene ends were 0 bases for V and 1 base for J; bases not matched to a gene: 0. The CDR3 DNA reads as TGTGCCAGCAGTTTATGGGACAGGGGGAACACTGAAGCTTTCTTT. Translating it yields CASSLWDRGNTEAFF.

The rearrangement links TRBV2 to TRBJ1-5; TRBD1 is a possible D gene (6 bases). With 4 bases removed from V and 2 bases from J, the gap between germline ends came to 12 bases. Germline CDR1 is SNHLY and CDR2 is FYNNEI. The CDR3 has 15 residues. The CDR3 region is CASSGQVGGNQPQHF. DNA of the CDR3: TGTGCCAGCAGTGGACAGGTGGGAGGCAATCAGCCCCAGCATTTT.

The chain joins TRBV7-8 to TRBJ1-1; D is uncertain. Trimming shortened V by 3 bases and J by 3 bases, and 20 bases separated the two germline ends. The CDR3 has 17 amino acids. Germline lookup yields CDR1 SGHVS and CDR2 FQNEAQ. The CDR3 spells CASSFGASWNPDTEAFF. CDR3 DNA: TGTGCCAGCAGCTTCGGAGCCAGTTGGAATCCAGACACTGAAGCTTTCTTT.

In this sample, this clone turned up a few times. The CDR3 spells CASSLGGSSSYNEQFF. CDR3 sequence (DNA): TGTGCCAGCAGCTTGGGTGGGAGCAGCTCCTACAATGAGCAGTTCTTC. V gene TRBV5-6 combines with J gene TRBJ2-1, with D perhaps matching TRBD2 (5 bases). Per germline, CDR1 SGHDT and CDR2 YYEEEE. The V end was cut by 0 bases, the J end by 0 bases, with 10 bases between. The CDR3 sequence is 16 residues long.

The sample holds one count of this clone. The V and J genes are TRBV18 and TRBJ1-4, with D possibly matching TRBD1 (5 bases). The CDR3 has 16 residues. V lost 3 bases and J 0 bases, leaving 11 bases between the germline ends. Looked up from germline, CDR1 is KGHSH and CDR2 is LQKENI. CDR3: CASSPLDISTNEKLFF. Here the CDR3 DNA reads TGTGCCAGCTCACCCCTGGACATTTCAACTAATGAAAAACTGTTTTTT. The whole variable domain, filled in from reference TRBV18 and TRBJ1-4, reads NAGVMQNPRHLVRRRGQEARLRCSPMKGHSHVYWYRQLPEEGLKFMVYLQKENIIDESGMPKERFSAEFPKEGPSILRIQQVVRGDSAAYFCASSPLDISTNEKLFFGSGTQLSVL.

This chain joins TRBV9 and TRBJ2-7; 8 bases match TRBD1. The CDR3 spans 14 residues. J was trimmed by 6 bases and V by 4 bases; bases with no gene match: 9. The germline gives CDR1 SGDLS, CDR2 YYNGEE. The CDR3 DNA follows: TGTGCCAGCAGCCCTAGGACAGGGTTGAGCGAGCAGTACTTC. Translating gives CASSPRTGLSEQYF.

The chain joins TRBV11-2 to TRBJ2-7; 7 nucleotides match TRBD1. V lost 5 bases and J lost 3; bases outside the gene matches: 7. Germline assignment: CDR1 SGHAT and CDR2 FQNNGV. This CDR3 region has 14 residues. The chain's CDR3 is CASSTRQGSYEQYF. The CDR3 DNA reads as TGTGCCAGCAGCACCCGACAGGGTAGCTACGAGCAGTACTTC.

This chain links TRBV5-1 with TRBJ1-4; D is unclear. CDR1 is SGHRS, CDR2 YFSETQ, per germline. The V end was cut by 0 bases, the J end by 4 bases, with 13 bases between. The CDR3 runs 16 residues. CDR3 bases: TGCGCCAGCAGCTTGGACAGATCTCCGATTAATGAAAAACTGTTTTTT. As protein: CASSLDRSPINEKLFF.

On this clone: Additional DNA sequences in this sample encode the identical CDR3. The chain has TRBV4-3 and TRBJ1-4, with D possibly being TRBD1 (5 bases). From germline, CDR1 is LGHNA and CDR2 YSLEER. Deletions cut 4 bases from V and 3 bases from J, with 12 bases between. CDR3 length: 15 residues. The CDR3 bases are TGCGCCAGCAGCCCACTGGGGGGGGCTAATGAAAAACTGTTTTTT. Translating gives CASSPLGGANEKLFF.

The gene calls are TRBV7-8 and TRBJ2-1, with unresolved D. Germline V gives CDR1 SGHVS, CDR2 FQNEAQ. The CDR3 is made up of 14 amino acids. The germline V and J ends were trimmed by 2 bases and 4 bases, with 9 bases remaining between them. This CDR3 is CASSLTTDYNEQFF. DNA for the CDR3: TGTGCCAGCAGCTTAACCACAGATTACAATGAGCAGTTCTTC.

The chain links TRBV7-9 to TRBJ2-7, with TRBD1 matching 10 bases. V trimming: 6 bases; J trimming: 0 bases; junction bases outside the gene matches: 5. This CDR3 is built from 15 residues. Germline CDR1 and CDR2: SEHNR and FQNEAQ (reference sequence). The CDR3 sequence is CASSPTGGFSYEQYF. The CDR3 DNA reads TGTGCCAGCAGTCCGACAGGGGGCTTCTCCTACGAGCAGTACTTC.

The table lists this clone with a count of one. The chain combines TRBV28 with TRBJ1-1; D unresolved. The CDR3 totals 13 residues. V shed 3 bases and J shed 0 bases, with 5 bases lying between them. CDR1 and CDR2 from the germline V gene are MDHEN and SYDVKM. The CDR3 DNA is TGTGCCAGCAGTTTTAGCCTGAACACTGAAGCTTTCTTT. It codes for CASSFSLNTEAFF. Full variable domain (rest looked up from reference TRBV28 and TRBJ1-1): DVKVTQSSRYLVKRTGEKVFLECVQDMDHENMFWYRQDPGLGLRLIYFSYDVKMKEKGDIPEGYSVSREKKERFSLILESASTNQTSMYLCASSFSLNTEAFFGQGTRLTVV.

In nucleotides, the CDR3 is TGTGCCAGCAGCTCGATACGTGACAGGGGGATCGACGGAAACACCATATATTTT. Its protein product is CASSSIRDRGIDGNTIYF. This rearrangement joins TRBV11-2 to TRBJ1-3, with TRBD1 identical over 9 bases. The V and J ends lost 4 bases and 4 bases, in that order; junction bases with no gene match: 14. The CDR3 sequence is 18 residues long. Germline CDR1 reads SGHAT; CDR2 reads FQNNGV.

The chain uses TRBV9 and TRBJ2-1, with 9 bases fitting TRBD1. The length of the CDR3 is 14 residues. Germline V gene lookup returns CDR1 SGDLS and CDR2 YYNGEE. V gave up 3 bases and J gave up 7 bases; unmatched junction bases: 5. The CDR3 DNA reads TGTGCCAGCAGCGGCAGACAGGGGGTGAATGAGCAGTTCTTC. Its translation: CASSGRQGVNEQFF.

The chain combines TRBV27 with TRBJ1-2; 9 bases are a match to TRBD1. The CDR3 runs to 15 residues. Germline trimming cut 3 bases from V and 2 bases from J; bases unmatched to any gene: 4. Germline V CDR1 and CDR2: MNHEY, SMNVEV (reference sequence). CDR3 region: CASSLTGTGNYGYTF. CDR3 nucleotide sequence: TGTGCCAGCAGTTTGACCGGGACAGGGAACTATGGCTACACCTTC.

The chain links TRBV7-6 to TRBJ1-1; D not resolved. This CDR3 region has 13 residues. With 6 bases removed from V and 4 bases from J, the gap between germline ends came to 12 bases. Germline CDR1 SGHVS, CDR2 FNYEAQ. The CDR3 reads CASRERVGTEAFF. The CDR3 coding sequence is TGTGCCAGCAGGGAGAGAGTTGGCACTGAAGCTTTCTTT.

The chain is built from TRBV7-8 and TRBJ2-7; 8 positions match TRBD1. The V and J ends lost 9 bases and 6 bases, in that order; junction bases with no gene match: 4. The CDR3 sequence is 11 residues long. Germline CDR1 SGHVS, CDR2 FQNEAQ. This chain's CDR3 is CASGTGPEQYF. The CDR3 bases are TGTGCCAGTGGGACAGGCCCCGAGCAGTACTTC. The variable domain in full, completed from reference TRBV7-8 and TRBJ2-7, reads GAGVSQSPRYKVAKRGQDVALRCDPISGHVSLFWYQQALGQGPEFLTYFQNEAQLDKSGLPSDRFFAERPEGSVSTLKIQRTQQEDSAVYLCASGTGPEQYFGPGTRLTVT.

The V call is TRBV6-5, the J call TRBJ2-1, with a possible D match to TRBD2 (6 bases). CDR1 and CDR2 (germline): MNHEY, SVGAGI. Trimming took 0 bases from V and 5 from J, leaving 11 bases between them. This CDR3 comprises 15 residues. The CDR3 is CASSYSRREDNEQFF. The DNA for the CDR3 is TGTGCCAGCAGTTACTCGAGAAGGGAGGACAATGAGCAGTTCTTC.